These T cell receptor beta chains were read from a single sample in a study of beta chain bispecific antibodies for T cell cancers. One entry per CDR3 protein results from TCRdb running MiXCR on the 5' RACE reads. The profile covers 20,000 to 25,000 distinct CDR3 sequences, with just over 2% appearing a single time and about 5% taken by the ten largest. These TCRs are of unknown antigen specificity. This specimen was healthy donor T cells cultured with leukemia cells, taken from a culture containing a bispecific antibody targeting TCR Vbeta12. The receptors stem from a human donor in good health. Some clones in this sample may be carry-over from other donors' samples. Each CDR3 is given with its conserved first and last residue. D genes are given only for firm matches. Expanded clones are given a class, and other clones once, few, many or no size at all.

V gene: TRBV7-3
D gene: TRBD1
J gene: TRBJ2-5
clone size: many
CDR3 protein: CASSLTQGEETQYF
CDR3 DNA: TGTGCCAGCAGCTTAACACAGGGGGAAGAGACCCAGTACTTC

V gene: TRBV20-1
D gene: TRBD1
J gene: TRBJ2-3
clone size: many
CDR3 protein: CSARETGSGTDTQYF
CDR3 DNA: TGCAGTGCTAGAGAGACAGGGTCGGGGACAGATACGCAGTATTTT

V gene: TRBV7-8
D gene: TRBD2
J gene: TRBJ2-5
clone size: many
CDR3 protein: CASSPRTSGVAETQYF
CDR3 DNA: TGTGCCAGCAGCCCTCGGACTAGCGGGGTTGCGGAGACCCAGTACTTC

V gene: TRBV28
D gene: NA
J gene: TRBJ1-6
clone size: NA
CDR3 protein: CASSPQRGASSPLHF
CDR3 DNA: TGTGCCAGCAGCCCCCAGAGGGGGGCGAGTTCACCCCTCCACTTT

V gene: TRBV7-7
D gene: TRBD1
J gene: TRBJ2-1
clone size: many
CDR3 protein: CASSLGLGAGGSNNEQFF
CDR3 DNA: TGTGCCAGCAGCTTAGGGCTCGGGGCAGGGGGCAGTAACAATGAGCAGTTCTTC

V gene: TRBV7-9
D gene: NA
J gene: TRBJ1-5
clone size: NA
CDR3 protein: CASSPLGTSNQPQHF
CDR3 DNA: TGTGCCAGCAGCCCTTTGGGGACAAGCAATCAGCCCCAGCATTTT

V gene: TRBV27
D gene: NA
J gene: TRBJ2-2
clone size: many
CDR3 protein: CASSPYDGELFF
CDR3 DNA: TGTGCCAGCAGTCCCTACGACGGGGAGCTGTTTTTT

V gene: TRBV6-1
D gene: TRBD2
J gene: TRBJ2-5
clone size: many
CDR3 protein: CASSEAPGTSNGRVETQYF
CDR3 DNA: TGTGCCAGCAGTGAAGCGCCCGGGACTAGCAACGGGCGAGTGGAGACCCAGTACTTC

V gene: TRBV6-5
D gene: NA
J gene: TRBJ2-1
clone size: many
CDR3 protein: CASSYSPGLLEQFF
CDR3 DNA: TGTGCCAGCAGTTACTCCCCGGGACTTCTAGAGCAGTTCTTC

V gene: TRBV11-3
D gene: NA
J gene: TRBJ2-1
clone size: many
CDR3 protein: CASSSGMNYNEQFF
CDR3 DNA: TGTGCCAGCAGCTCGGGGATGAACTACAATGAGCAGTTCTTC

V gene: TRBV20-1
D gene: NA
J gene: TRBJ2-7
clone size: many
CDR3 protein: CSARDAGTEQYF
CDR3 DNA: TGCAGTGCTAGAGATGCGGGGACCGAGCAGTACTTC

V gene: TRBV20-1
D gene: NA
J gene: TRBJ2-7
clone size: many
CDR3 protein: CSANVPGPYEQYF
CDR3 DNA: TGCAGTGCGAATGTGCCGGGCCCCTACGAGCAGTACTTC

V gene: TRBV20-1
D gene: TRBD2
J gene: TRBJ2-7
clone size: many
CDR3 protein: CSASTPSGATASYEQYF
CDR3 DNA: TGCAGTGCTAGCACCCCTAGCGGTGCAACCGCGTCCTACGAGCAGTACTTC

V gene: TRBV27
D gene: TRBD2
J gene: TRBJ2-1
clone size: many
CDR3 protein: CASSPRSGGYNEQFF
CDR3 DNA: TGTGCCAGCAGTCCGAGGAGCGGGGGCTACAATGAGCAGTTCTTC

V gene: TRBV24-1
D gene: NA
J gene: TRBJ2-1
clone size: few
CDR3 protein: CATSDANRAGYNEQFF
CDR3 DNA: TGTGCCACCAGTGATGCGAACAGGGCAGGCTACAATGAGCAGTTCTTC

V gene: TRBV28
D gene: NA
J gene: TRBJ1-4
clone size: many
CDR3 protein: CASSSGPPWGEKLFF
CDR3 DNA: TGTGCCAGCAGTTCCGGGCCCCCCTGGGGTGAAAAACTGTTTTTT

V gene: TRBV28
D gene: TRBD1
J gene: TRBJ1-5
clone size: many
CDR3 protein: CASSFGTGNQPQHF
CDR3 DNA: TGTGCCAGCAGTTTTGGGACAGGGAATCAGCCCCAGCATTTT

V gene: TRBV19
D gene: NA
J gene: TRBJ2-5
clone size: many
CDR3 protein: CASSTTDFGGETQYF
CDR3 DNA: TGTGCCAGTAGCACCACCGATTTTGGGGGAGAGACCCAGTACTTC

V gene: TRBV19
D gene: NA
J gene: TRBJ1-1
clone size: NA
CDR3 protein: CASSTTTGAEAFF
CDR3 DNA: TGTGCCAGTAGTACCACAACGGGGGCTGAAGCTTTCTTT

V gene: TRBV20-1
D gene: NA
J gene: TRBJ1-1
clone size: many
CDR3 protein: CSATSETEAFF
CDR3 DNA: TGCAGTGCAACCTCGGAGACTGAAGCTTTCTTT

V gene: TRBV11-2
D gene: NA
J gene: TRBJ2-3
clone size: large
CDR3 protein: CASSFRVDTQYF
CDR3 DNA: TGTGCCAGCAGCTTCAGGGTGGATACGCAGTATTTT

V gene: TRBV4-1
D gene: NA
J gene: TRBJ2-7
clone size: NA
CDR3 protein: CASSSPGQGVTEQYF
CDR3 DNA: TGCGCCAGCAGCTCACCGGGGCAGGGAGTCACCGAGCAGTACTTC

V gene: TRBV2
D gene: NA
J gene: TRBJ1-3
clone size: many
CDR3 protein: CASSDLFASGNTIYF
CDR3 DNA: TGTGCCAGCAGTGACCTCTTCGCGTCTGGAAACACCATATATTTT

V gene: TRBV20-1
D gene: TRBD2
J gene: TRBJ2-5
clone size: medium-sized
CDR3 protein: CSAATSGGGETQYF
CDR3 DNA: TGCAGTGCTGCCACTAGCGGGGGGGGAGAGACCCAGTACTTC

V gene: TRBV7-2
D gene: NA
J gene: TRBJ1-1
clone size: medium-sized
CDR3 protein: CASSLLAALNTEAFF
CDR3 DNA: TGTGCCAGCAGCTTATTGGCTGCCTTGAACACTGAAGCTTTCTTT

V gene: TRBV14
D gene: NA
J gene: TRBJ2-7
clone size: many
CDR3 protein: CASSQTDYEQYF
CDR3 DNA: TGTGCCAGCAGCCAAACAGACTACGAGCAGTACTTC

V gene: TRBV5-4
D gene: TRBD2
J gene: TRBJ2-1
clone size: many
CDR3 protein: CASSLSGGAAEQFF
CDR3 DNA: TGTGCCAGCAGCTTGAGCGGGGGGGCAGCGGAGCAGTTCTTC

V gene: TRBV28
D gene: TRBD1
J gene: TRBJ2-5
clone size: medium-sized
CDR3 protein: CASSLHPGTVGQETQYF
CDR3 DNA: TGTGCCAGCAGTTTGCATCCCGGGACAGTCGGACAAGAGACCCAGTACTTC

V gene: TRBV27
D gene: TRBD1
J gene: TRBJ1-1
clone size: medium-sized
CDR3 protein: CASRNRGGANTEAFF
CDR3 DNA: TGTGCCAGCAGAAACCGAGGGGGCGCGAACACTGAAGCTTTCTTT

V gene: TRBV19
D gene: NA
J gene: TRBJ2-1
clone size: medium-sized
CDR3 protein: CASSMWGRSLNEQFF
CDR3 DNA: TGTGCCAGTAGTATGTGGGGGAGGAGCTTAAATGAGCAGTTCTTC

V gene: TRBV20-1
D gene: TRBD2
J gene: TRBJ2-7
clone size: many
CDR3 protein: CSARGQAAGGPPYEQYF
CDR3 DNA: TGCAGTGCTAGGGGACAAGCGGCGGGGGGGCCTCCCTACGAGCAGTACTTC

V gene: TRBV10-2
D gene: TRBD2
J gene: TRBJ2-7
clone size: medium-sized
CDR3 protein: CASSAGLAGEQYF
CDR3 DNA: TGCGCCAGCAGTGCCGGACTAGCGGGCGAGCAGTACTTC

V gene: TRBV14
D gene: NA
J gene: TRBJ2-5
clone size: many
CDR3 protein: CASSSAGTQYF
CDR3 DNA: TGTGCCAGCAGCTCGGCAGGGACCCAGTACTTC

V gene: TRBV10-3
D gene: TRBD2
J gene: TRBJ2-1
clone size: many
CDR3 protein: CAISGEASGGAGEQFF
CDR3 DNA: TGTGCCATCAGTGGGGAGGCTAGCGGGGGGGCCGGTGAGCAGTTCTTC

V gene: TRBV13
D gene: TRBD1
J gene: TRBJ2-7
clone size: NA
CDR3 protein: CASSLLQGAQDEQYF
CDR3 DNA: TGTGCCAGCAGCTTATTACAGGGGGCGCAAGACGAGCAGTACTTC

V gene: TRBV7-9
D gene: TRBD2
J gene: TRBJ2-3
clone size: many
CDR3 protein: CASGEGDTQYF
CDR3 DNA: TGTGCCAGCGGGGAGGGGGATACGCAGTATTTT

V gene: TRBV27
D gene: NA
J gene: TRBJ1-1
clone size: many
CDR3 protein: CASGLGGGFTEAFF
CDR3 DNA: TGTGCCAGCGGCCTTGGGGGGGGGTTCACTGAAGCTTTCTTT

V gene: TRBV27
D gene: NA
J gene: TRBJ1-2
clone size: NA
CDR3 protein: CASSPGVGYTF
CDR3 DNA: TGTGCCAGCAGCCCAGGGGTCGGCTACACCTTC

V gene: TRBV5-4
D gene: NA
J gene: TRBJ2-3
clone size: NA
CDR3 protein: CASSLDSTHTDTQYF
CDR3 DNA: TGTGCCAGCAGCTTGGACTCGACCCACACAGATACGCAGTATTTT

V gene: TRBV6-5
D gene: TRBD2
J gene: TRBJ2-2
clone size: many
CDR3 protein: CASSYFPQRGGTGELFF
CDR3 DNA: TGTGCCAGCAGTTACTTTCCCCAGCGGGGAGGTACCGGGGAGCTGTTTTTT

V gene: TRBV5-4
D gene: NA
J gene: TRBJ1-1
clone size: NA
CDR3 protein: CATTTGNTEAFF
CDR3 DNA: TGTGCCACCACGACGGGGAACACTGAAGCTTTCTTT

V gene: TRBV14
D gene: NA
J gene: TRBJ2-7
clone size: many
CDR3 protein: CASSRGLLEQYF
CDR3 DNA: TGTGCCAGCAGCCGTGGACTATTGGAGCAGTACTTC

V gene: TRBV4-1
D gene: NA
J gene: TRBJ1-6
clone size: many
CDR3 protein: CASSQGEGGNSPLHF
CDR3 DNA: TGCGCCAGCAGCCAAGGAGAGGGAGGTAATTCACCCCTCCACTTT

V gene: TRBV19
D gene: NA
J gene: TRBJ1-1
clone size: many
CDR3 protein: CASSIAPNTEAFF
CDR3 DNA: TGTGCCAGTAGTATTGCACCGAACACTGAAGCTTTCTTT

V gene: TRBV10-3
D gene: NA
J gene: TRBJ1-3
clone size: many
CDR3 protein: CAITGISGNTIYF
CDR3 DNA: TGTGCCATCACGGGGATCTCTGGAAACACCATATATTTT

V gene: TRBV28
D gene: TRBD1
J gene: TRBJ1-1
clone size: few
CDR3 protein: CASSFLPGGMNTEAFF
CDR3 DNA: TGTGCCAGCAGTTTTCTCCCAGGGGGAATGAACACTGAAGCTTTCTTT

V gene: TRBV7-9
D gene: NA
J gene: TRBJ1-1
clone size: many
CDR3 protein: CASSLLTGMNTEAFF
CDR3 DNA: TGTGCCAGCAGCTTATTGACAGGCATGAACACTGAAGCTTTCTTT

V gene: TRBV20-1
D gene: TRBD1
J gene: TRBJ2-5
clone size: many
CDR3 protein: CSATPLGQGGETQYF
CDR3 DNA: TGCAGTGCTACCCCCCTGGGACAGGGAGGAGAGACCCAGTACTTC

V gene: TRBV12-3/TRBV12-4
D gene: NA
J gene: TRBJ2-5
clone size: many
CDR3 protein: CASSPPEGETQYF
CDR3 DNA: TGTGCCAGCAGCCCTCCGGAGGGGGAGACCCAGTACTTC

V gene: TRBV10-3
D gene: NA
J gene: TRBJ2-1
clone size: many
CDR3 protein: CAISESGNEQFF
CDR3 DNA: TGTGCCATCAGTGAGTCGGGGAATGAGCAGTTCTTC

V gene: TRBV7-9
D gene: NA
J gene: TRBJ2-1
clone size: many
CDR3 protein: CASSLGHPYNEQFF
CDR3 DNA: TGTGCCAGCAGCTTAGGACACCCCTACAATGAGCAGTTCTTC

V gene: TRBV12-3/TRBV12-4
D gene: NA
J gene: TRBJ2-7
clone size: many
CDR3 protein: CASSWPGSYEQYF
CDR3 DNA: TGTGCCAGCAGTTGGCCTGGATCCTACGAGCAGTACTTC

V gene: TRBV6-2/TRBV6-3
D gene: NA
J gene: TRBJ2-7
clone size: many
CDR3 protein: CASSYGGGPGYEQYF
CDR3 DNA: TGTGCCAGCAGTTACGGGGGAGGTCCGGGGTACGAGCAGTACTTC

V gene: TRBV6-5
D gene: NA
J gene: TRBJ2-7
clone size: medium-sized
CDR3 protein: CASRSDRRSYEQYF
CDR3 DNA: TGTGCCAGCAGATCGGACAGACGGTCCTACGAGCAGTACTTC

V gene: TRBV6-4
D gene: NA
J gene: TRBJ2-3
clone size: NA
CDR3 protein: CASSLNNTDTQYF
CDR3 DNA: TGTGCCAGCAGCCTGAACAACACAGATACGCAGTATTTT

V gene: TRBV27
D gene: NA
J gene: TRBJ2-1
clone size: many
CDR3 protein: CASTLLGNNEQFF
CDR3 DNA: TGTGCCAGCACCCTACTTGGGAACAATGAGCAGTTCTTC

V gene: TRBV28
D gene: NA
J gene: TRBJ1-5
clone size: many
CDR3 protein: CASRLGSGEGPQPQHF
CDR3 DNA: TGTGCCAGCAGATTGGGGTCAGGGGAAGGGCCACAGCCCCAGCATTTT